The present T cell receptor (beta chain) was sequenced within a study of T cells in localized non-small cell lung cancer. The method was immunoSEQ multiplex PCR; TCRdb's version includes in-frame clones alone and lacks a portion of them. The table records around 100,000 clones, around 90% of them present only once. This CDR3 region has 14 residues. CDR1 is SGHNT and CDR2 is YYREEE in the germline V gene (reference sequence). V lost 4 bases, J lost 0 bases, and 3 bases stayed unmatched. Study-level results: A median around 57 of the top 100 tumor clones appeared in adjacent lung. Adjacent uninvolved lung tissue had the highest T cell clonality, exceeding tumor. Longer survival (overall) was linked to higher T cell density in blood. Analysis by sequencing included only one tumor region, so heterogeneity remains possible.

This clone is a singleton in its sample. Its antigen is still unknown. This receptor was taken from a man between 40 and 70 years old with stage I squamous cell lung carcinoma. Source: peripheral blood, taken before any cancer treatment. The V gene is TRBV5-4, the J gene TRBJ2-5; TRBD1 aligns across 7 bases. DNA for the CDR3: TGTGCCAGCAGCCAAGGGACAGACCAAGAGACCCAGTACTTC. Translated: CASSQGTDQETQYF.